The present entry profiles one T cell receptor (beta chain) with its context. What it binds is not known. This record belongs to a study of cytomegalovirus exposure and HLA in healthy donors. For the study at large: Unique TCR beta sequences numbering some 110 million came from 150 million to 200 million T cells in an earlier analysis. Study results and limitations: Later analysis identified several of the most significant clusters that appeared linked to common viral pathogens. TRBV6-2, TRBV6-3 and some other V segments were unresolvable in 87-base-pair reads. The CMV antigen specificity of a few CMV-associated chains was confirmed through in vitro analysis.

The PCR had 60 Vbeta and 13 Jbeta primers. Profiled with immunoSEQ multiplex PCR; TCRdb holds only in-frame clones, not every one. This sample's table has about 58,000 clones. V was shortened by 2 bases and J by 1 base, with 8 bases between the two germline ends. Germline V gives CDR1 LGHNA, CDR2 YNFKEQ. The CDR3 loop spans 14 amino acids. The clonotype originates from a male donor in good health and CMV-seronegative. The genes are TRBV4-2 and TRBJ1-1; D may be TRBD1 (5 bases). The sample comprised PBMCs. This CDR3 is CASSQPGQNTEAFF. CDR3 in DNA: TGTGCCAGCAGCCAACCTGGACAGAACACTGAAGCTTTCTTT.